This T cell receptor beta chain came from a study of CXCR3-negative and CXCR3-positive naive CD8 T cells. Turning to the study itself: Summed over all libraries, TRB reads came to about 130 million, with about 1.5 +/- 0.3 million per library.

5' RACE with UMI labels generated the TRB cDNA libraries. Reanalyzing the 5' RACE reads, TCRdb keeps one entry per CDR3 protein, without DNA. Listed are some 66,000 distinct CDR3 sequences; around 1.4% falls within the top ten. The CD45RO-CCR7+CD27+CD95- phenotype denoted naive CD8+ T cells. Findings and limits, study-wide: CXCR3-negative naive cells had less hydrophobic TRB CDR3s than did CXCR3-positive naive cells. CXCR3-negative and CXCR3-positive naive cells shared comparable TRBV-TRBJ usage, but memory cells did not.

On this clonotype: Antigen specificity is unknown.

This CDR3 is built from 15 residues. The germline CDR1 and CDR2 sequences are LNHDA and SQIVND (reference sequence). J is TRBJ1-1 and V is TRBV19. Sequenced sample: naive CXCR3- CD8+ T cells from blood. As to subset: CD45RO-CCR7+CD27+CD95- naive CD8+ T cells lacking CXCR3 (TNR3-). The sequence came from a human donor in good health. Some clones in this sample may be carry-over from other donors' samples. The CDR3 here is CASIARWQPNTEAFF.